This paragraph covers one T cell receptor (beta chain) sequence. Trimming took 0 bases from V and 2 from J, leaving 7 bases between them. Germline lookup yields CDR1 SGHTA and CDR2 FQGNSA. The CDR3 contains 14 residues. The data belong to a study of ipilimumab plus nivolumab after autologous stem cell transplantation. Study background: Median doses per patient: 5 ipilimumab, roughly 8 nivolumab.

Starting 14 to 28 days after autologous transplant, ipilimumab 1 mg/kg was given. Dosing: nivolumab 3 mg/kg IV, weeks 1, 4, 7, 10, then every two weeks to week 26. Clones were read by immunoSEQ multiplex PCR, and TCRdb kept only the in-frame ones, dropping some. Of about 83,000 clones in the sample, 83% were seen once. The chain carries TRBV7-2 and TRBJ1-1; unclear D gene. This TCR was sampled from a male donor with diffuse large B-cell lymphoma. Source: PBMCs, taken in a trial of ipilimumab plus nivolumab as post-transplant consolidation. The CDR3 nucleotides are TGTGCCAGCAGCTTAGCCCTATCTAACACTGAAGCTTTCTTT. It yields the protein CASSLALSNTEAFF.